This T cell receptor (beta chain) was captured in a study of cytomegalovirus exposure and HLA in healthy donors. Study-level findings and limits: Prediction of most subjects' HLA-A and HLA-B alleles by TCR beta sequences was reportedly accurate. The listing of roughly 160 TCR beta chains classed them as cytomegalovirus-associated. High specificity and sensitivity for cytomegalovirus status were reported for the classifier.

PCR employed 60 Vbeta and 13 Jbeta primers. TCRdb's copy holds only in-frame clones and misses some; the assay was immunoSEQ multiplex PCR. The sample has 30,000 to 40,000 clones, more than 80% seen once. As for this clone: The antigen remains unidentified.

This CDR3 is 14 amino acids long. Germline CDR1 reads SNHLY; CDR2 reads FYNNEI. V dropped 2 bases and J dropped 5 bases, with 10 bases sitting between them. This chain joins TRBV2 and TRBJ1-5, with D maybe TRBD1 (5 bases). The receptor was derived from a woman aged 40 to 50 in good health and CMV-seronegative. The sample consisted of PBMCs. The CDR3 DNA reads as TGTGCCAGCAGTGAACAGGGTGGGGATCAGCCCCAGCATTTT. Translating gives CASSEQGGDQPQHF.